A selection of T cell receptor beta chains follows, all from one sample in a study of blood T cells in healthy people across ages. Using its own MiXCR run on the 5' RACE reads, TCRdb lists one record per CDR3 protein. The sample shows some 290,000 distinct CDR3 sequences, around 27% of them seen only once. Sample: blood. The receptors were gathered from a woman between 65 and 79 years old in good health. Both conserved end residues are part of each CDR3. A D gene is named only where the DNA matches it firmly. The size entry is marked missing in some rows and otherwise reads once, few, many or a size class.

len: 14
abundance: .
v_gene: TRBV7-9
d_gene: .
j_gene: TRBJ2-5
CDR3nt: TGTGCCAGCAGCTTAGTGGTGGGGCAGGAGACCCAGTACTTC
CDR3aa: CASSLVVGQETQYF

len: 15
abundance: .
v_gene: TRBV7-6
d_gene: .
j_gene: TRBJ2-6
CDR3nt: TGTGCCAGCAGCATGTCAGTCTCTGGGGCCAACGTCCTGACTTTC
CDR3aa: CASSMSVSGANVLTF

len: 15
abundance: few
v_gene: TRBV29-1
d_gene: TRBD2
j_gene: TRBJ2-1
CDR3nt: TGCAGCGTTGCACCGGCGGGGGGCAGGGACAATGAGCAGTTCTTC
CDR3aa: CSVAPAGGRDNEQFF

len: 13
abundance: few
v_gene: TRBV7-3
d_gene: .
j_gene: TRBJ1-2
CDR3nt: TGTGCCAGCAGCTTGAGGACGTCAAACGTTATCACCTTC
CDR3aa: CASSLRTSNVITF

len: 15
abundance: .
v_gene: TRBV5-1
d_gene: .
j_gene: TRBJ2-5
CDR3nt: TGCGCCAGCAGCCCGGTAGGGTGGAGCCAAGAGACCCAGTACTTC
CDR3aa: CASSPVGWSQETQYF

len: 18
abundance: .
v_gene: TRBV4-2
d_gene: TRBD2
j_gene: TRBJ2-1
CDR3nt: TGTGCCAGCAGCCAAGCTCAACTAGCGGGAATGGTCAATAATGAGCAGTTCTTC
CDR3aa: CASSQAQLAGMVNNEQFF

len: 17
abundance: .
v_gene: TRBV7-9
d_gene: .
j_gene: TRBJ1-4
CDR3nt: TGTGCCAGCAGCTCCAACGAATTAGGGTCCCAAAATGAAAAACTGTTTTTT
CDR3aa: CASSSNELGSQNEKLFF

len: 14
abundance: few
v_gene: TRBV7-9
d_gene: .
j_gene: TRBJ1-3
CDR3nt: TGTGCCAGCAAAATAAACAGATCTGGAAACACCATATATTTT
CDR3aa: CASKINRSGNTIYF

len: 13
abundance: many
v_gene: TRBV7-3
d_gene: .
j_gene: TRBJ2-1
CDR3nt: TGTGCCAGCAGCTTGGGGACTTACAATGAGCAGTTCTTC
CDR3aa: CASSLGTYNEQFF

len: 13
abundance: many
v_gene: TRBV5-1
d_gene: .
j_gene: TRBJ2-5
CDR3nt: TGTGCCAGCAGCTTAGGTGGCCAAGAGACCCAGTACTTC
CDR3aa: CASSLGGQETQYF

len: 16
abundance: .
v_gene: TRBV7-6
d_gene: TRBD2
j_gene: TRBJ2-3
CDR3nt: TGTGCCAGCAGCTCGGGACTAGCGGGAGGGTCGAATACGCAGTATTTT
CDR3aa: CASSSGLAGGSNTQYF

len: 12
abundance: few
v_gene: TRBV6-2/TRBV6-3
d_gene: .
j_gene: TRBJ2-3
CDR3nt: TGTGCCAGCAGGCCAGCTACAGATACGCAGTATTTT
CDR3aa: CASRPATDTQYF

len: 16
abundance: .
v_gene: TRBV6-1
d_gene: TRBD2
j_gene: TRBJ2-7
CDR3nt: TGTGCCAGCAGTGTAGCCGGGACTAGCCCAACCTACGAGCAGTACTTC
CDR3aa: CASSVAGTSPTYEQYF

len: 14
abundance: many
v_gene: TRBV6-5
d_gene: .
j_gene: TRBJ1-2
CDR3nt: TGTGCCAGCAGTTACTATCGGGGTAACTATGGCTACACCTTC
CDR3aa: CASSYYRGNYGYTF

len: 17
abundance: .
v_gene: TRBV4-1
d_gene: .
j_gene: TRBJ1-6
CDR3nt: TGCGCCAGCAGTCCTGGGCCCACTAGTCGGAGAGAGTCACCCCTCCACTTT
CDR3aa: CASSPGPTSRRESPLHF

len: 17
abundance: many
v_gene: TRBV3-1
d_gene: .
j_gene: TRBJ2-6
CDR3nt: TGTGCCAGCAGCTTGTGGGACACCTCCTCTGGGGCCAACGTCCTGACTTTC
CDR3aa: CASSLWDTSSGANVLTF

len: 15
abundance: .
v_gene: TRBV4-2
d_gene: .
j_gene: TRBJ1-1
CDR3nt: TGTGCCAGCAGCCAAGTTAGGGGGATGAACACTGAGGCTTTCTTT
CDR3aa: CASSQVRGMNTEAFF

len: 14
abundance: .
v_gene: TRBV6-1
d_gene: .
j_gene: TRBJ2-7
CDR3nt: TGTGCCAGCAGTGAACAGGGTAGCTCCTACGAGCAGTACTTC
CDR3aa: CASSEQGSSYEQYF

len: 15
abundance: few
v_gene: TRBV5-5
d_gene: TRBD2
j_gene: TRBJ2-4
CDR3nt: TGTGCCAGCAGCTTGGGCGGGAGCCTCAAAAACATTCAGTACTTC
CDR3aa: CASSLGGSLKNIQYF

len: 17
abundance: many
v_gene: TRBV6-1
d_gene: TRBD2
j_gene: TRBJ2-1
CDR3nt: TGTGCCAGCAGTAGGGGGATTGGGGCTAGCGGGGTAGGTGAGCAGTTCTTC
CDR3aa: CASSRGIGASGVGEQFF

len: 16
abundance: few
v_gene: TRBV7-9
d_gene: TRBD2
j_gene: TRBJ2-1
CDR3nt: TGTGCCAGCAGCTTAGCCGGCCTAGCGGTCTACAATGAGCAGTTCTTC
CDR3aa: CASSLAGLAVYNEQFF

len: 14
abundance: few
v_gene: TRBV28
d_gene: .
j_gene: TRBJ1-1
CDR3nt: TGTGCCAGCAGTTTAGTTCGTCCGAACACTGAAGCTTTCTTT
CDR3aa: CASSLVRPNTEAFF

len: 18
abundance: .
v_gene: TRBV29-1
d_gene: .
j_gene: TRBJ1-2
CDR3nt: TGCAGCGTTGAAGATTCCGGAGGGGGATTTTGGTTACCCTATGGCTACACCTTC
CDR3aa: CSVEDSGGGFWLPYGYTF

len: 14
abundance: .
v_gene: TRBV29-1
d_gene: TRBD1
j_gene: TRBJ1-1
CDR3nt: TGCAGCGTTGAAGAGGGGACAGGGGGCACTGAAGCTTTCTTT
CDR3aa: CSVEEGTGGTEAFF

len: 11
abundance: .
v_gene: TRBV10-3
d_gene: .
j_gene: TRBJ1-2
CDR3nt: TGTGCCATCAGTGGGGGAGATGGCTACACCTTC
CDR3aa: CAISGGDGYTF

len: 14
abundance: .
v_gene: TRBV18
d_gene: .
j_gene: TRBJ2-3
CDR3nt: TGTGCCAGCTCACCACCGTCCGCGAGGGATACGCAGTATTTT
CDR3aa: CASSPPSARDTQYF

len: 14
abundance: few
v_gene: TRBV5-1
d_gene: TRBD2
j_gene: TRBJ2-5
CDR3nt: TGCGCCAGCAGCTTCGGCGGGAGCGGGGAGACCCAGTACTTC
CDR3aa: CASSFGGSGETQYF

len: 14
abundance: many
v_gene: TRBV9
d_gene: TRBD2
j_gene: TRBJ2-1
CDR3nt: TGTGCCAGCAGCGAGACTAGCGGAAGCAATGAGCAGTTCTTC
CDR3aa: CASSETSGSNEQFF

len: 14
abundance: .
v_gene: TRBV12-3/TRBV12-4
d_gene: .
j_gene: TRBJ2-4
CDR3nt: TGTGCCAGCAGCCCCGGGCTAGCCAAAAACATTCAGTACTTC
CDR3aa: CASSPGLAKNIQYF

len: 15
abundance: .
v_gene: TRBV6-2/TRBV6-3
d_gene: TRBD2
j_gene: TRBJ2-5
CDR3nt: TGTGCCAGCAGTTACGGTCCTAGCGGGAGGGTTGAGGAGTTCTTC
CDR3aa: CASSYGPSGRVEEFF

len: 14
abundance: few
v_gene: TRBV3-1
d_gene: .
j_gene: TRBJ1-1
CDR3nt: TGTGCCAGCAGCCAAGGAGGCCGGGGCACTGAAGCTTTCTTT
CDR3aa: CASSQGGRGTEAFF

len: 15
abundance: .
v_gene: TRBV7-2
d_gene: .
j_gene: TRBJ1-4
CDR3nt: TGTGCCAGCAGCCCACAGGGCTTACCTAATGAAAAACTGTTTTTT
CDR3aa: CASSPQGLPNEKLFF

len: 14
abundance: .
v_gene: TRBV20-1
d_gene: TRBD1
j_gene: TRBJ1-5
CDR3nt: TGCAGTGCTAGGGGCGACAGGGGCAGTCAGCCCCAGCATTTT
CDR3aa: CSARGDRGSQPQHF

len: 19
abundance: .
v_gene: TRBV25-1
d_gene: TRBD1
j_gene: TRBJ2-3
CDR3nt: TGTGCCAGCAGTTCACAAGAACAGGGGGGCTACAGTATGTGGGATACGCAGTATTTT
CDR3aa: CASSSQEQGGYSMWDTQYF

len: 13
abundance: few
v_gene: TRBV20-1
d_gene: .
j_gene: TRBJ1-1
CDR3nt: TGCAGTGCTAGAGAGGGGCCGAACACTGAAGCTTTCTTT
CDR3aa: CSAREGPNTEAFF

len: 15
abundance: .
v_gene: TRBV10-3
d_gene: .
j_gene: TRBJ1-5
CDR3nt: TGTGCCATCAGTCCTGACGGGGGCCCCAATCAGCCCCAGCATTTT
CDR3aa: CAISPDGGPNQPQHF

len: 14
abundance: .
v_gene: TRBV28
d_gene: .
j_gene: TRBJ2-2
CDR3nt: TGTGCCAGCAAGATAGGGGCTAACACCGGGGAGCTGTTTTTT
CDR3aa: CASKIGANTGELFF

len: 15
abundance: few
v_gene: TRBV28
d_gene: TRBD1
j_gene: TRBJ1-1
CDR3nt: TGTGCCAGCAGTCCCGCCGGGACAGGGGATCCTGAAGCTTTCTTT
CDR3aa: CASSPAGTGDPEAFF

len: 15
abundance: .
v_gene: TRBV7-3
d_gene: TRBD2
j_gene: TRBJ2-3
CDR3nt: TGTGCCAGCAGCCTTAGCGGGAGGGCCGAAGATACGCAGTATTTT
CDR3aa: CASSLSGRAEDTQYF

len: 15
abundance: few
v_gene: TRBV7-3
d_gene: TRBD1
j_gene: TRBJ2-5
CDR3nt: TGTGCCAGCAGCGCGGGGACAGGTACACAAGAGACCCAGTACTTC
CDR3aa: CASSAGTGTQETQYF

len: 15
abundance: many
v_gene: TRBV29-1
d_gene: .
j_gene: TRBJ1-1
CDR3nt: TGCAGCGTTTTCCCGACGGGGGTTCGAACCGCTGAAGCTTTCTTT
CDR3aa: CSVFPTGVRTAEAFF

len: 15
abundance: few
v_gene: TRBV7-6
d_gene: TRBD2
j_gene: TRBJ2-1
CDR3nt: TGTGCCAGCAGCTTAATTAGCGGGACTGGCAATGAGCAGTTCTTC
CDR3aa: CASSLISGTGNEQFF

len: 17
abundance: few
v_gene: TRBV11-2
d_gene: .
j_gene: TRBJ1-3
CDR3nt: TGTGCCAGCAGCTTAGAACGGCTGCGGGCATCTGGAAACACCATATATTTT
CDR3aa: CASSLERLRASGNTIYF

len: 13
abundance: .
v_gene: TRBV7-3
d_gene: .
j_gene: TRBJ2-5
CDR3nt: TGTGCCAGCAGCTTAACGAAGGAAGAGACCCAGTACTTC
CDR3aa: CASSLTKEETQYF

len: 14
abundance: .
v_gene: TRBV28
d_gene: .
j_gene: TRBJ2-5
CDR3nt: TGTGCCAGCAGTATCTCCCATAGAGAAGAGACCCAGTACTTC
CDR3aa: CASSISHREETQYF

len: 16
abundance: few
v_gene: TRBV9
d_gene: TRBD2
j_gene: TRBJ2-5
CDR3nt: TGTGCCAGCAGCGTAGCTGCGGGAGCAGTTTCAGAGACCCAGTACTTC
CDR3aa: CASSVAAGAVSETQYF

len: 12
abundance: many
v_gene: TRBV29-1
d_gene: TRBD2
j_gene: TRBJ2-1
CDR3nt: TGCAGCGGCGTAGCGGGAGGTAGAGAGCAGTTCTTC
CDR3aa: CSGVAGGREQFF

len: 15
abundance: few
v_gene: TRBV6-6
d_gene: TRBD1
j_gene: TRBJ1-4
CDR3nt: TGTGCCAGCAGTTACGACAGGGGCGAGAATGAAAAACTGTTTTTT
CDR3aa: CASSYDRGENEKLFF